The 14 T cell receptor beta chains listed next were all sequenced from one sample in a study of cytomegalovirus exposure and HLA in healthy donors. The PCR made use of 60 Vbeta and 13 Jbeta primers. The table came from immunoSEQ multiplex PCR; TCRdb's copy has only in-frame clones and leaves some out. This sample has 150,000 or so clones, with 65% to 80% found just once. The specimen sequenced was PBMCs. Receptors were obtained from a man in his forties in good health and CMV-seropositive.

The chain combines TRBV29-1 with TRBJ2-2, with D possibly being TRBD2 (6 bases). Deletions cut 2 bases from V and 5 bases from J, with 6 bases between. This CDR3 is 12 amino acids long. Per germline, CDR1 SQVTM and CDR2 ANQGSEA. The chain's CDR3 is CSVERGTGELFF. In DNA, the CDR3 is TGCAGCGTTGAACGGGGGACCGGGGAGCTGTTTTTT.

This chain uses TRBV2 with TRBJ1-1; weak D call: TRBD1 (5 bases). Trimming took 4 bases from V and 3 from J, leaving 12 bases between them. The CDR3 covers 14 residues. CDR1 and CDR2 from the germline V gene are SNHLY and FYNNEI. This CDR3 is CASSAGFYDTEAFF. Written as DNA, the CDR3 is TGTGCCAGCAGTGCAGGGTTCTATGACACTGAAGCTTTCTTT. Looking up the rest from reference TRBV2 and TRBJ1-1 gives the full variable domain: EPEVTQTPSHQVTQMGQEVILRCVPISNHLYFYWYRQILGQKVEFLVSFYNNEISEKSEIFDDQFSVERPDGSNFTLKIRSTKLEDSAMYFCASSAGFYDTEAFFGQGTRLTVV.

This chain connects TRBV19 to TRBJ1-4, with D unclear. Germline loops: CDR1 LNHDA, CDR2 SQIVND (reference sequence). Trimming removed 5 bases from V and 0 bases from J, with 7 bases in between. CDR3 length: 14 residues. The CDR3 bases are TGTGCCAGTAGTTCTCGGGCAACTAATGAAAAACTGTTTTTT. It is translated as CASSSRATNEKLFF.

The chain links TRBV27 to TRBJ2-7; 8 bases align to TRBD2. This CDR3 region has 14 residues. The germline gives CDR1 MNHEY, CDR2 SMNVEV (reference sequence). V shed 5 bases, J shed 5 bases, and the junction held 8 bases outside the gene matches. This CDR3 is CASSPWTSFHEQYF. CDR3 in DNA: TGTGCCAGCAGTCCGTGGACTAGCTTCCACGAGCAGTACTTC.

CDR3 sequence (DNA): TGCAGTACCCGGACAGGGGAGGTGCAGTACTTC. It is translated as CSTRTGEVQYF. V gene TRBV20-1 combines with J gene TRBJ2-7, with 9 bases identical to TRBD1. Germline CDR1 is DFQATT and CDR2 is SNEGSKA (reference sequence). The CDR3 runs to 11 residues. J lost 9 bases, V lost 8 bases, and 8 bases had no gene match.

CDR3: CAWSSFRESNTGELFF. The CDR3 nucleotides are TGTGCCTGGAGTAGTTTCAGGGAATCGAACACCGGGGAGCTGTTTTTT. The V and J genes are TRBV30 and TRBJ2-2, with D tentatively TRBD1 (5 bases). V lost 2 bases to trimming and J lost 0 bases, with 13 bases between them. The CDR3 has 16 amino acids. Germline V gives CDR1 GTSNPN, CDR2 SVGIG (reference sequence).

The rearrangement joins TRBV27 to TRBJ2-1; D ambiguous. V shed 3 bases and J shed 7 bases, with 7 bases lying between them. This CDR3 is built from 12 residues. CDR1 and CDR2 (germline): MNHEY, SMNVEV (reference sequence). This CDR3 is CASSLRGNEQFF. The CDR3 region has the DNA TGTGCCAGCAGTTTGAGAGGTAATGAGCAGTTCTTC.

The chain has TRBV12-5 and TRBJ1-2, with 8 nucleotides matching TRBD1. With V trimmed by 5 bases and J by 8 bases, 19 bases remained unmatched. The CDR3 has 17 residues. Looked up from germline, CDR1 is LGHNT and CDR2 is FRNRAP. CDR3 in DNA: TGTGCTAGTGGTCTTCAGGGGGCCCCTCGGAGCTTGGGCGGCTACACCTTC. It specifies CASGLQGAPRSLGGYTF.

This clone was seen only once. V gene TRBV30 combines with J gene TRBJ2-1, with TRBD2 matching 14 bases. The V gene end was trimmed by 0 bases and the J gene end by 0 bases; junction bases not matched to a gene: 10. The CDR3 loop spans 20 amino acids. Germline V gene lookup returns CDR1 GTSNPN and CDR2 SVGIG (reference sequence). CDR3 DNA: TGTGCCTGGAGTGTATCAAGGACTAGCGGGAGGTACAGCTCCTACAATGAGCAGTTCTTC. Its translation is CAWSVSRTSGRYSSYNEQFF.

The chain uses TRBV28 and TRBJ1-2; 10 nucleotides line up with TRBD1. Germline values: CDR1 MDHEN, CDR2 SYDVKM. With 6 bases clipped from V and 8 bases from J, the junction kept 6 bases outside the gene matches. The CDR3 has 13 residues. The CDR3 region has the DNA TGTGCCAGCAGGGATGACAGGGGGCGCGGCTACACCTTC. This translates into CASRDDRGRGYTF.

A word on this clone: Other DNA sequences in this specimen translate into the identical CDR3. V is TRBV7-2 and J is TRBJ2-1; 13 bases map to TRBD2. Germline V gene sequence: CDR1 SGHTA, CDR2 FQGNSA. The CDR3 extends over 15 amino acids. Trimming at V came to 4 bases and at J to 4 bases, leaving 1 base not matched to a gene. The DNA of the CDR3 is TGTGCCAGCAGCTCGGGACTAGCGGGATACAATGAGCAGTTCTTC. It specifies CASSSGLAGYNEQFF.

Remarks on this clone: Other DNA sequences from this sample encode an identical CDR3 as well. The gene calls are TRBV7-7 and TRBJ2-5, with D perhaps TRBD1 (6 bases). Trimming pared 3 bases from V and 8 bases from J, leaving 13 bases between. Germline V gene sequence: CDR1 SSHAT, CDR2 FNYEAQ (reference sequence). The CDR3 has 13 amino acids. The CDR3 loop is CASSLDSSGTQYF. The DNA for the CDR3 is TGTGCCAGCAGCTTGGACAGCTCAGGTACCCAGTACTTC.

This clone came up a few times. This chain joins TRBV5-6 and TRBJ2-5, with 10 bases aligning to TRBD2. The germline CDR1 and CDR2 sequences are SGHDT and YYEEEE. After removal of 4 bases from V and 4 bases from J, the junction contained 7 bases not matched to a gene. The CDR3 length is 15 residues. CDR3 loop: CASSVKLAGAETQYF. The CDR3 DNA sequence: TGTGCCAGCAGCGTAAAGCTAGCGGGAGCAGAGACCCAGTACTTC.

This clone was detected a few times. The chain joins TRBV19 to TRBJ1-6, with 7 bases fitting TRBD1. Germline V gene data show CDR1 as LNHDA and CDR2 as SQIVND (reference sequence). This CDR3 has 15 amino acids. Trimming took 5 bases from V and 9 from J; bases not matched to a gene: 10. The DNA of the CDR3 is TGTGCCAGTAGTCTGACAGGGTTACAAGGTTCACCCCTCCACTTT. Its protein product is CASSLTGLQGSPLHF.